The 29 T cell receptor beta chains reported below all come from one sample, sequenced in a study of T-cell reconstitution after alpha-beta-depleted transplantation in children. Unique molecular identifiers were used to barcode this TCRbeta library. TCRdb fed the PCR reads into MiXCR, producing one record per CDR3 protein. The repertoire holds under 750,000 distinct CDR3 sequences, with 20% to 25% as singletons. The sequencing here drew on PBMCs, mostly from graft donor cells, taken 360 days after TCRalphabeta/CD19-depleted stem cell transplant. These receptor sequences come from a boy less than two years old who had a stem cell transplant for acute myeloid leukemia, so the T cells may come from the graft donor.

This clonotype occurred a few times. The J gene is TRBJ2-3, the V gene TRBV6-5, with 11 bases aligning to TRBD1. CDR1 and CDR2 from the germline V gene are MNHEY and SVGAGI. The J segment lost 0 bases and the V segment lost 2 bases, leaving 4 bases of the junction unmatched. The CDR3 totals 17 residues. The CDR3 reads CASSYPGTGGSTDTQYF. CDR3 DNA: TGTGCCAGCAGTTACCCTGGGACAGGGGGGAGCACAGATACGCAGTATTTT.

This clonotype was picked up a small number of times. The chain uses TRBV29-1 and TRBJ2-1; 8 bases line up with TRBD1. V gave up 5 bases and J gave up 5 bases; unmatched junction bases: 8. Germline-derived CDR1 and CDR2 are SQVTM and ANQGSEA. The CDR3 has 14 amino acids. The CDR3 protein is CSVPGGANHNEQFF. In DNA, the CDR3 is TGCAGCGTTCCAGGGGGCGCGAACCACAATGAGCAGTTCTTC.

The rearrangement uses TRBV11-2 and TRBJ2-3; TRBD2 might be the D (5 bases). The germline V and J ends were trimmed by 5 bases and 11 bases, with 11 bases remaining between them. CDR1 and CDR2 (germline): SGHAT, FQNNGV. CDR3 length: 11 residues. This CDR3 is CASSPSLLQYF. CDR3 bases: TGTGCCAGCAGCCCTAGCCTTCTGCAGTATTTT.

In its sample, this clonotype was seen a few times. CDR3 sequence (DNA): TGTGCCAGCAGCTTTAACGGGGGTGGAGAGACCCAGTACTTC. It codes for CASSFNGGGETQYF. The V and J genes are TRBV7-2 and TRBJ2-5, with D perhaps TRBD2 (6 bases). V was trimmed by 3 bases and J by 4 bases, leaving 12 bases between them. The CDR3 runs 14 residues. Germline-derived CDR1 and CDR2 are SGHTA and FQGNSA.

The CDR3 sequence: CAISGTGAPETQYF. The CDR3 DNA reads as TGTGCCATCAGTGGGACAGGGGCGCCAGAGACCCAGTACTTC. V gene TRBV10-3 combines with J gene TRBJ2-5; 9 bases agree with TRBD1. There are 14 residues in the CDR3. Germline CDR1 and CDR2: ENHRY and SYGVKD. With V trimmed by 4 bases and J by 4 bases, 4 bases remained unmatched.

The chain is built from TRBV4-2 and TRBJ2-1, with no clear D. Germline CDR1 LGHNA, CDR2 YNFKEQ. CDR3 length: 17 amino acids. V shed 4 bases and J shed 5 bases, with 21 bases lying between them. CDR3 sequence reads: CASSPDYSSIDHNEQFF. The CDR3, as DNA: TGTGCCAGCAGCCCAGATTACAGTAGCATCGACCACAATGAGCAGTTCTTC.

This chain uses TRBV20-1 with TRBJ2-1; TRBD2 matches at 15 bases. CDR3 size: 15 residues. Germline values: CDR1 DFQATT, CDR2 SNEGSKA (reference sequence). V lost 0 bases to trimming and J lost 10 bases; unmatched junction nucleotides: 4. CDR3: CSARDGTSGGREQFF. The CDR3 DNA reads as TGCAGTGCTAGAGATGGGACTAGCGGGGGGAGGGAGCAGTTCTTC.

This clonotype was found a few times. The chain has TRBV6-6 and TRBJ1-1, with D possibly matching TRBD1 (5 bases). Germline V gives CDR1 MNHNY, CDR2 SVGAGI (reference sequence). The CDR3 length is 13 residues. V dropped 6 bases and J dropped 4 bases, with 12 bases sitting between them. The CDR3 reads CASRLQESTEAFF. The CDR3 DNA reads TGTGCCAGCAGATTACAGGAGAGCACTGAAGCTTTCTTT.

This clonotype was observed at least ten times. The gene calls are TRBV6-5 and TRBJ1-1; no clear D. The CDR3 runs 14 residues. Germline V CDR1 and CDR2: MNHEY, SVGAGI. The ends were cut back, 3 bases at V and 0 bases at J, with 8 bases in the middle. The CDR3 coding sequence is TGTGCCAGCAGTTATGGAACAATGAACACTGAAGCTTTCTTT. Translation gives CASSYGTMNTEAFF.

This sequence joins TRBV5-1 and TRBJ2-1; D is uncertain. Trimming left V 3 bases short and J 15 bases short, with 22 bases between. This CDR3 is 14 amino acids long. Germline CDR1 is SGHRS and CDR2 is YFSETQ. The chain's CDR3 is CASSSRSAGRRPFF. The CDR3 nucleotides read TGCGCCAGCAGCTCCCGCAGTGCAGGCAGACGTCCGTTCTTC.

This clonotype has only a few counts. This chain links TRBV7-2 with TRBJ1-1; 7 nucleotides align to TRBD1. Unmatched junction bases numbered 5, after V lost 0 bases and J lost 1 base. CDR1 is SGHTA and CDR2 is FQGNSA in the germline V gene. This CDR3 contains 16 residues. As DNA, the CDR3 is TGTGCCAGCAGCTTAGCCCCCCAGGGGGGGAACACTGAAGCTTTCTTT. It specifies CASSLAPQGGNTEAFF.

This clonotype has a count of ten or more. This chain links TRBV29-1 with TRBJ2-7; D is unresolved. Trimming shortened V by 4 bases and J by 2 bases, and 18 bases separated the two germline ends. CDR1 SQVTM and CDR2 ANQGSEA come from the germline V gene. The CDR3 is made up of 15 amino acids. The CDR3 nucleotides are TGCAGCGTTGTATCGGCCGACCGGTATACCTACGAGCAGTACTTC. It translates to CSVVSADRYTYEQYF.

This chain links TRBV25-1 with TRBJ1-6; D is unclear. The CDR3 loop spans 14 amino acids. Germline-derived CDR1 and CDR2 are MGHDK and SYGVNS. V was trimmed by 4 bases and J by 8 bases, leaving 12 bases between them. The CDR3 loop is CASSVRGSYSPLHF. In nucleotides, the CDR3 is TGTGCCAGCAGTGTACGGGGATCGTATTCACCCCTCCACTTT.

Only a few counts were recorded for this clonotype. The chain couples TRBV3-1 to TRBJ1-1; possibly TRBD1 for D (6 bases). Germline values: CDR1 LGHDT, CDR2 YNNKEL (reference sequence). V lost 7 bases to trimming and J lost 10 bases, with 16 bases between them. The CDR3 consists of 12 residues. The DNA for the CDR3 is TGTGCCAGCACCGCGGTAGGGGGGGCAGCTTTCTTT. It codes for CASTAVGGAAFF.

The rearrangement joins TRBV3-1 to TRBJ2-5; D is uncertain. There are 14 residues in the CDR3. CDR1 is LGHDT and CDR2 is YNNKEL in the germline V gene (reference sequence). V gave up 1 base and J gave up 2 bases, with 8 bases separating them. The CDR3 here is CASSQASAQETQYF. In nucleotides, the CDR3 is TGTGCCAGCAGCCAAGCGTCAGCGCAAGAGACCCAGTACTTC.

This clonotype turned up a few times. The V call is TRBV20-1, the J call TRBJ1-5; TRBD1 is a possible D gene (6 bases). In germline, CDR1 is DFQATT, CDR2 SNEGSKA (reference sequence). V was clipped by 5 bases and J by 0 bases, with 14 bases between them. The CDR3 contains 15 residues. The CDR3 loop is CSAFSGQYSNQPQHF. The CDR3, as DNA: TGCAGTGCTTTTTCAGGACAGTATAGCAATCAGCCCCAGCATTTT.

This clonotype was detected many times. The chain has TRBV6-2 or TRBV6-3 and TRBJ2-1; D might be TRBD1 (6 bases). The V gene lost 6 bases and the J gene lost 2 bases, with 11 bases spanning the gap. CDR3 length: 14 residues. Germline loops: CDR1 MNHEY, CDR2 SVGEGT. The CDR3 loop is CASSSGTPYNEQFF. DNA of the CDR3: TGTGCCAGCAGCTCCGGGACACCCTACAATGAGCAGTTCTTC.

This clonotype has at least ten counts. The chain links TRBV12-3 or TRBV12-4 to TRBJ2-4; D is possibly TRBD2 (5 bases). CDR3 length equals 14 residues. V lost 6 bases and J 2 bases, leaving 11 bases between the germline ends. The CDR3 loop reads CASRKSGSKNIQYF. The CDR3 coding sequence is TGTGCCAGCAGAAAGTCGGGATCCAAAAACATTCAGTACTTC.

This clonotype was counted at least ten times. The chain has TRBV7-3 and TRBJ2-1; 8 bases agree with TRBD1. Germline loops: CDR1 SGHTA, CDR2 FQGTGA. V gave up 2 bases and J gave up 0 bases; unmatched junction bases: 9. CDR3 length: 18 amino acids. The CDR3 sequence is CASSLPWTGPLSYNEQFF. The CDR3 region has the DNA TGTGCCAGCAGCTTACCTTGGACAGGGCCTCTCTCCTACAATGAGCAGTTCTTC.

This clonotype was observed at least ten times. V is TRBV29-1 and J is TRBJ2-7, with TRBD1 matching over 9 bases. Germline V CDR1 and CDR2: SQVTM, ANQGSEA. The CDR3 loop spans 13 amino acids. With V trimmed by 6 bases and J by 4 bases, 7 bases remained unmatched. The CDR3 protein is CSVAPGQGYEQYF. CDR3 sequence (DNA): TGCAGCGTAGCCCCGGGACAGGGTTACGAGCAGTACTTC.

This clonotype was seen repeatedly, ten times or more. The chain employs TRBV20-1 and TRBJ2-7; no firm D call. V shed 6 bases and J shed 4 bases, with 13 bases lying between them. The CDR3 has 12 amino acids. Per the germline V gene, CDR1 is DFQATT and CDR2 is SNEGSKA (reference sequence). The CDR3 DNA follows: TGCAGTGCCACTGGTGAGGCTTACGAGCAGTACTTC. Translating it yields CSATGEAYEQYF.

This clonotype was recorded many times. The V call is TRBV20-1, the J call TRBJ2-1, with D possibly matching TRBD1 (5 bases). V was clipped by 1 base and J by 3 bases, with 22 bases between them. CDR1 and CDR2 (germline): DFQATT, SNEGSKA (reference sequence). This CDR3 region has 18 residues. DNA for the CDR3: TGCAGTGCTAGAGTAAGGTGGTTGGAAAAAGGGGTCTACAATGAGCAGTTCTTC. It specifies CSARVRWLEKGVYNEQFF.

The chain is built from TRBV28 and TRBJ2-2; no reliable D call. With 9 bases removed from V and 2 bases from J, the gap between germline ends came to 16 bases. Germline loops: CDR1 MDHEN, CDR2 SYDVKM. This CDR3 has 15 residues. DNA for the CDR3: TGTGCCAGTGAGACGGCCCTCCGCAACACCGGGGAGCTGTTTTTT. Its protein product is CASETALRNTGELFF. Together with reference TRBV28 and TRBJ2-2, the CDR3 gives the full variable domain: DVKVTQSSRYLVKRTGEKVFLECVQDMDHENMFWYRQDPGLGLRLIYFSYDVKMKEKGDIPEGYSVSREKKERFSLILESASTNQTSMYLCASETALRNTGELFFGEGSRLTVL.

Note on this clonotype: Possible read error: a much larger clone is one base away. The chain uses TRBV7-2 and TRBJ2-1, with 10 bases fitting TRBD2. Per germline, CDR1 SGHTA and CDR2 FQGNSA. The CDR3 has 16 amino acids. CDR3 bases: TGTGCCAGCAGCTCCGTAGCGGGGGGTCTATACAATGAGCAGCTCTTC. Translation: CASSSVAGGLYNEQLF. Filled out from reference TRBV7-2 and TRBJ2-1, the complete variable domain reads GAGVSQSPSNKVTEKGKDVELRCDPISGHTALYWYRQSLGQGLEFLIYFQGNSAPDKSGLPSDRFSAERTGGSVSTLTIQRTQQEDSAVYLCASSSVAGGLYNEQLFGPGTRLTVL.

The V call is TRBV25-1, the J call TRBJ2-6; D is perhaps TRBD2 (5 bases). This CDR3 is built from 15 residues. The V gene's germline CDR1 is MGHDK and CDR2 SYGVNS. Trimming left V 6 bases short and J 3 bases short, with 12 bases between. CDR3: CASRARGDGANVLTF. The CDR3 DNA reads TGTGCCAGCAGGGCCCGGGGAGATGGGGCCAACGTCCTGACTTTC. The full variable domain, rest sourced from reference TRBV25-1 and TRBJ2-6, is EADIYQTPRYLVIGTGKKITLECSQTMGHDKMYWYQQDPGMELHLIHYSYGVNSTEKGDLSSESTVSRIRTEHFPLTLESARPSHTSQYLCASRARGDGANVLTFGAGSRLTVL.

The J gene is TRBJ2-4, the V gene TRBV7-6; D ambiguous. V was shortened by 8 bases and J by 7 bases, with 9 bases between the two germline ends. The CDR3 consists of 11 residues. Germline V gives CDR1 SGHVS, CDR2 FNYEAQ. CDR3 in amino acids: CASGKGNIQYF. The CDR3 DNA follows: TGTGCCAGCGGAAAAGGGAACATTCAGTACTTC.

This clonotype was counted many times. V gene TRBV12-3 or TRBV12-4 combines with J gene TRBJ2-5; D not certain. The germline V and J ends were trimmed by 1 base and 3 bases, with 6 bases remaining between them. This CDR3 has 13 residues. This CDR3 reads CASSLGQKETQYF. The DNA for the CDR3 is TGTGCCAGCAGTTTAGGTCAAAAAGAGACCCAGTACTTC.

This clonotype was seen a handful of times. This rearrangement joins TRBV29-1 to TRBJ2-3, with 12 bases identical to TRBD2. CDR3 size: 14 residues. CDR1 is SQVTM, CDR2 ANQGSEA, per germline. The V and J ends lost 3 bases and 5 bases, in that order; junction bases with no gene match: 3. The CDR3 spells CSVEPSGGEDTQYF. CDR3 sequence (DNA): TGCAGCGTTGAGCCTAGCGGGGGGGAAGATACGCAGTATTTT.

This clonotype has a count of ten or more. The CDR3 coding sequence is TGCAGTGCTCGACTAGCGGGACTCTACAATGAGCAGTTCTTC. Protein sequence: CSARLAGLYNEQFF. V usage is TRBV20-1 and J usage is TRBJ2-1; 11 bases agree with TRBD2. Germline lookup yields CDR1 DFQATT and CDR2 SNEGSKA (reference sequence). CDR3 length: 14 amino acids. The ends lost 5 bases at V and 3 bases at J; junction bases unmatched: 3.